This T cell receptor (beta chain) appears in the sequencing data of a study of blood T cell repertoires in COVID-19. Per the study methods: Reference gene primers were amplified, and this amplification served to estimate nucleated cell counts. The repertoire was sequenced with immunoSEQ multiplex PCR; TCRdb's copy has only in-frame clones and lacks some. That table furnishes V, J and clone size, whereas the DNA furnished D and trimming. Of about 73,000 clones listed, under 90% are singletons. Looked up from germline, CDR1 is KGHSH and CDR2 is LQKENI. The CDR3 has 13 residues. The ends lost 3 bases at V and 6 bases at J; junction bases unmatched: 4.

This TCR derives from a woman aged 55-75 years with acute or convalescent COVID-19. The chain has TRBV18 and TRBJ1-1; 7 bases are a match to TRBD1. The sequenced material came from peripheral blood. CDR3 in DNA: TGTGCCAGCTCACCGACCCAGGGGGCTGAAGCTTTCTTT. Its protein is CASSPTQGAEAFF.